This record concerns one T cell receptor beta chain sequence. Its antigen is undetermined. The germline V gene encodes CDR1 SGHNT and CDR2 YYREEE (reference sequence). The CDR3 is 14 residues long. Trimming at V came to 4 bases and at J to 4 bases, leaving 5 bases not matched to a gene. Some clones are missing from TCRdb's copy, which holds only in-frame ones; the method was immunoSEQ multiplex PCR. Of 140,000 to 150,000 clones listed, 92% are singletons. The sample belongs to a study of T cell responses to AZD1222 COVID-19 vaccine. Study results and limitations: Vaccine-related CD4 TCRs covered spike, predominating at 160-218 and 743-854. The number of AZD1222 recipients seropositive at baseline was only five or six.

Sample: peripheral blood, taken 28 days after the second AZD1222 dose. V and J are TRBV5-4 and TRBJ2-7, with 10 bases identical to TRBD1. This TCR derives from an adult who received the AZD1222 COVID-19 vaccine. Here the CDR3 DNA reads TGTGCCAGCAGCGCCGGACAGGGGGATTACGAGCAGTACTTC. Protein product: CASSAGQGDYEQYF.